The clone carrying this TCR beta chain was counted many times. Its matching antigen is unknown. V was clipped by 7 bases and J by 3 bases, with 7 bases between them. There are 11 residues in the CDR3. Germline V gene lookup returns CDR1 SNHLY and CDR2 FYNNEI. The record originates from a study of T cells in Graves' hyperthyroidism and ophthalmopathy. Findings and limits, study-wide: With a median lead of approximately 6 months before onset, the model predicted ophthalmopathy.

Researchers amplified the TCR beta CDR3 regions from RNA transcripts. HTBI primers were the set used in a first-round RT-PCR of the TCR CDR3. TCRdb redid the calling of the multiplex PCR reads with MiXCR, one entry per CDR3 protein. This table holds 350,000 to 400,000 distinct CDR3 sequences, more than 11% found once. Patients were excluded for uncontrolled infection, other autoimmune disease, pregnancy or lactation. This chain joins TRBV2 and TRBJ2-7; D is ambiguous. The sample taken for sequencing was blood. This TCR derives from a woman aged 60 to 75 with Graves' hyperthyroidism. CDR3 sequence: CASTARYEQYF. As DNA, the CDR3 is TGTGCCAGCACGGCCCGCTACGAGCAGTACTTC.